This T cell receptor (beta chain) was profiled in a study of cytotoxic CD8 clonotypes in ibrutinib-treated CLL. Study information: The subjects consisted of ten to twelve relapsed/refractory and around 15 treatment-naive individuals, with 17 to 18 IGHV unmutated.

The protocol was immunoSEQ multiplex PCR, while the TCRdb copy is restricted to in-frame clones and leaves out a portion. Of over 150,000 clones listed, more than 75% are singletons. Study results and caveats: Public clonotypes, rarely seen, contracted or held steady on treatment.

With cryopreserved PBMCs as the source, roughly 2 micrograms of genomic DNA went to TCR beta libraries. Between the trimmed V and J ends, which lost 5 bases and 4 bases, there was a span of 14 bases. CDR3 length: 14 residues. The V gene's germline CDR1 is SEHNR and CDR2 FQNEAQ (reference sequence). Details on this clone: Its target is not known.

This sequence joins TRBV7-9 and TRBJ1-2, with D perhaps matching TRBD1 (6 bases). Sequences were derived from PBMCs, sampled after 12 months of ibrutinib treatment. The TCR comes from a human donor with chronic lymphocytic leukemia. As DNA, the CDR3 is TGTGCCAGCAGCGCGGCTCGGGGGGCCTATGGCTACACCTTC. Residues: CASSAARGAYGYTF.